This T cell receptor (beta chain) came from a study of neurological immune-mediated disorders (dated by TCRdb to the late 2010s). Broadly, across the study: Of the roughly 34 multiple sclerosis patients, around 30 had relapsing-remitting MS and 3 had secondary progressive MS. The study compared peripheral blood TCR-beta repertoires of HTLV-I-associated myelopathy (HAM/TSP) patients, multiple sclerosis patients and healthy controls using UMI-based sequencing. The 106 TCR-beta libraries included longitudinal samples, technical triplicates and paired sorted CD4+ and CD8+ T-cell subsets alongside PBMC samples. The cohort comprised 60 to 75 subjects: approximately 15 HAM/TSP patients, some 34 multiple sclerosis patients and 20 healthy controls. The paper's findings and limits, for the study overall: Phylogenetic analysis grouped repertoires from 18 of 34 MS patients into a cluster of related CDR3 sequences, suggesting a possible repertoire-level signature. TCR clonal expansion was highest in HAM/TSP patients and lowest in MS patients, with MS patients falling below even healthy controls. Across subjects, expanded clones never shared an identical CDR3 amino acid sequence, which suggests that the TCR-beta repertoires in every group were private. The MS cluster showed no association with clinical or MRI features, and the authors stated that larger cohorts are needed.

There are many counts of this clonotype. What this receptor recognizes is not known. One base away there is no much larger clone; base qualities are not given. To synthesize cDNA, template-switch 5'RACE was performed with a primer carrying a 10-nucleotide random unique molecular identifier so that each TCR transcript was tagged. Each sequencing run produced over 160 million TCR-beta sequences covering 15-18 subjects. The RNeasy kit was used to extract total RNA. The KAPA Real-time Library Amplification kit was used to amplify TCR-beta VDJ regions with primers targeting the TCR constant region and the 5'RACE anchor. Sample indexes and Illumina adaptors were added in a first PCR, after which library yield was increased in a second PCR. After Ampure bead purification, the roughly 650 bp TCR product was size-selected on a 2% E-gel SizeSelection system. Before pooling, libraries had their quality checked on a Bioanalyzer, their concentration measured with Qubit, and their quantity determined with the Kapa Library Quantification kit. An Illumina HiSeq 2500 sequenced the libraries paired-end 2 x 150 bp. To increase sequence diversity, about 24-32% phiX was spiked into each library pool. From the authors' description of their analysis: The UMI-based MiGEC pipeline processed quality-filtered reads and removed over 75% of raw TCR sequences during error correction. IMGT germline references were used for aligning VDJ genes, and each clonotype was defined as a unique CDR3 amino acid sequence together with its V-J genes. Clonal expansion, Shannon diversity and CDR3 relatedness were evaluated with VDJtools (CalcPairwiseDistances, ClusterSamples), while phylogenetic trees were built in CLCbio workbench. Using coefficient-of-variation modelling across technical triplicates, the study counted a clone as expanded if it had at least 8 unique UMIs. The public reads were quality trimmed at Q25 with fastp and then assembled into clones with MiXCR by TCRdb, keeping productive beta chains. Identical CDR3 protein sequences are pooled into one entry, listed with their most common genes and DNA. The V and J calls shown here were made by TCRdb, not taken from the authors' results. The sample profile shows fewer than 50,000 distinct CDR3 sequences; 2.5% of them were found once. Of the sample, around 10% falls within the top ten clones.

For the unsorted PBMC libraries, 2 million PBMCs were stored in RNAlater at -80 degrees C until RNA extraction and were used to generate the libraries. The multiple sclerosis patients were enrolled in a US clinical protocol that used magnetic resonance imaging to evaluate disease progression. Peripheral blood underwent Ficoll-Hypaque density gradient centrifugation to isolate PBMCs, which were then cryopreserved in liquid nitrogen. The sample comprised PBMCs. The receptor was derived from a man younger than 40 with multiple sclerosis.

The nucleotide sequence is TGTGCCAGCAGCCCGACTAGCGGGGGTTGGTGGGAGACCCAGTACTTC. Its coded protein is CASSPTSGGWWETQYF. The rearranged segments are TRBV6-1 and TRBJ2-5, and 12 junction bases match TRBD2. From its cysteine to its phenylalanine, the CDR3 spans 16 amino acids. The entry retains the CDR3 DNA only, 48 bases that are in frame from base 1. V is pruned by 6 bases and J by 5 bases, leaving 10 bases of the junction without a gene match. Taken from the germline V gene, the CDR1 and CDR2 loops are MNHNS and SASEGT.